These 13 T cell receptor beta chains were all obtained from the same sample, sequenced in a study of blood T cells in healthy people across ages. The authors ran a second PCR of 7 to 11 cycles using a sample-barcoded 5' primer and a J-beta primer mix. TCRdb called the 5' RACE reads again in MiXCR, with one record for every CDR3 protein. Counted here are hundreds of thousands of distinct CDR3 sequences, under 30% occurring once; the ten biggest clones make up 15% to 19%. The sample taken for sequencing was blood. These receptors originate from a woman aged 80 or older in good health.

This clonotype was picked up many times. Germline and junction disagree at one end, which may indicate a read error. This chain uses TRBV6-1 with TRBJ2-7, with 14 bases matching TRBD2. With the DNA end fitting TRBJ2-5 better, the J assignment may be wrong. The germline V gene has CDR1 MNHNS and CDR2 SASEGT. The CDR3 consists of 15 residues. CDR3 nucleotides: TGTGCTAGCAAGAGGACTAGCGGGGGGACGGAGACCCAGTACTTC. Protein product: CASKRTSGGTETQYF.

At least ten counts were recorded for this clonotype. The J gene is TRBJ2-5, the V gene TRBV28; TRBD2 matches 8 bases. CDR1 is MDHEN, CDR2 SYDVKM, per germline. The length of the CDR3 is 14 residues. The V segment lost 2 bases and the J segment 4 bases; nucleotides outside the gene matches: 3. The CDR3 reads CASSLPAGGETQYF. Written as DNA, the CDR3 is TGTGCCAGCAGTTTACCTGCGGGGGGAGAGACCCAGTACTTC.

Written as DNA, the CDR3 is TGCAGTGCTAGTTCGGGTAATCAGCCCCAGCATTTT. This codes for CSASSGNQPQHF. The rearrangement uses TRBV20-1 and TRBJ1-5; D gene uncertain. Per the germline V gene, CDR1 is DFQATT and CDR2 is SNEGSKA (reference sequence). CDR3 length equals 12 residues. Trimming pared 3 bases from V and 4 bases from J, leaving 7 bases between.

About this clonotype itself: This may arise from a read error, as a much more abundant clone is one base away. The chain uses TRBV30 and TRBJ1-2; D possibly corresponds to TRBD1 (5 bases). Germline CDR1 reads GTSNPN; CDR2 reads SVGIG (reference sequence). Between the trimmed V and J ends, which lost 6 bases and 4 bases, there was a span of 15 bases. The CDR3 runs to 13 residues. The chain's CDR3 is CACSGGRSYGYTF. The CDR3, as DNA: TGTGCCTGTTCTGGGGGAAGGAGCTATGGCTACACCTTC. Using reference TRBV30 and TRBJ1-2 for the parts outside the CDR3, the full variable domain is SQTIHQWPATLVQPVGSPLSLECTVEGTSNPNLYWYRQAAGRGLQLLFYSVGIGQISSEVPQNLSASRPQDRQFILSSKKLLLSDSGFYLCACSGGRSYGYTFGSGTRLTVV.

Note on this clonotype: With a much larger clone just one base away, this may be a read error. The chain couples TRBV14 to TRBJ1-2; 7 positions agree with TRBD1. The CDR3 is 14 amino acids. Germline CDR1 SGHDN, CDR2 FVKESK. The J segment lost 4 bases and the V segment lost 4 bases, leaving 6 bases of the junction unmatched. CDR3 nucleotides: TGTGCCAGCAGCCTCGACAGGGAAAGCTATGGCTACACCTTC. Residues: CASSLDRESYGYTF.

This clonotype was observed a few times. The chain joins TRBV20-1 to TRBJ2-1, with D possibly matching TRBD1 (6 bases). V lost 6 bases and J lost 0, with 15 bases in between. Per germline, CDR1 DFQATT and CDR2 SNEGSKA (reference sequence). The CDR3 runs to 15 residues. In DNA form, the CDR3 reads TGCAGTGCCCCCTCTAGGGGGAGCTCCTACAATGAGCAGTTCTTC. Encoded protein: CSAPSRGSSYNEQFF.

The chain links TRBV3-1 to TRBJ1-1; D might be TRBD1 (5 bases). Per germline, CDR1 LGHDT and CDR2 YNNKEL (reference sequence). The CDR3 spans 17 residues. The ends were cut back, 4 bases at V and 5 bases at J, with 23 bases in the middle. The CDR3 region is CASSPSQGRDRGTEAFF. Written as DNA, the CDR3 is TGTGCCAGCAGCCCGAGCCAGGGACGGGACCGGGGAACTGAAGCTTTCTTT.

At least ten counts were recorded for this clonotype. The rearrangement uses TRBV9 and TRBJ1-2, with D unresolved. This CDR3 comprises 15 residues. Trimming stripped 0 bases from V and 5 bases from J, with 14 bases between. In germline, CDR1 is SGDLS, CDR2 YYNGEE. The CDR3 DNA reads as TGTGCCAGCAGCGTAGCTGCTCGGATGGTTTATGGCTACACCTTC. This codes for CASSVAARMVYGYTF.

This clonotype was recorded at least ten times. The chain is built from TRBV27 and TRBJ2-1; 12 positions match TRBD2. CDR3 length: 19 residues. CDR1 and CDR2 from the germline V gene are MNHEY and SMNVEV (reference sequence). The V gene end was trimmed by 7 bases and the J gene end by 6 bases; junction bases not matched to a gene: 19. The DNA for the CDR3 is TGTGCCAGCACCCCGGGATGGCTAGCGGGGGGGCCTTTGAGCAATGAGCAGTTCTTC. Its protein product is CASTPGWLAGGPLSNEQFF.

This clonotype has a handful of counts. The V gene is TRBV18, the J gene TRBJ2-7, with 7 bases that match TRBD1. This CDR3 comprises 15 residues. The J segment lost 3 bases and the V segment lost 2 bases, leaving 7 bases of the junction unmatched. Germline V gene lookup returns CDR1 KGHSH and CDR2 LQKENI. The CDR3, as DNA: TGTGCCAGCTCACCAGGGACAGCCCACTTCTACGAGCAGTACTTC. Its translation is CASSPGTAHFYEQYF.

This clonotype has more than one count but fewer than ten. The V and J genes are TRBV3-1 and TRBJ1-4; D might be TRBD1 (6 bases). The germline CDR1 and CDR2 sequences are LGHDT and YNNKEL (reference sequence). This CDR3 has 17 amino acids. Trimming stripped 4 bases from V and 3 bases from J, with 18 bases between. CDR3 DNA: TGTGCCAGCAGCCTCACGTTAGGGGACACCGCTAATGAAAAACTGTTTTTT. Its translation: CASSLTLGDTANEKLFF.

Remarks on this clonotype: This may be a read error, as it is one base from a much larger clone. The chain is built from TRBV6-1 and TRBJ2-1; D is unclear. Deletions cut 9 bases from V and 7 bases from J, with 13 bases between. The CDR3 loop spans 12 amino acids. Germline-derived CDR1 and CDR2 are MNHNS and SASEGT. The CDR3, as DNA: TGTGCCAGGAGACATTCCTCTAATGAGCAGTTCTTC. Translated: CARRHSSNEQFF.

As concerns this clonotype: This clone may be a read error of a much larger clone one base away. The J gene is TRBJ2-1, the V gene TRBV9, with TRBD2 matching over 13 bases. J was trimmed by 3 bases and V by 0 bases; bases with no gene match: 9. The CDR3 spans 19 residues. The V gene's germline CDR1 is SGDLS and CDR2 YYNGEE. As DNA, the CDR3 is TGTGCCAGCAGCGTAGGGGGACTAGCGGGGAGGCCTCGCTACAATGAGCAGTTCTTC. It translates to CASSVGGLAGRPRYNEQFF.